One and the same sample provided the 16 T cell receptor beta chains below, sequenced in a study of PD-1 and CTLA-4 blockade in melanoma. Produced via immunoSEQ multiplex PCR; TCRdb's table is partial and in-frame only. The table shows about 28,000 clones, with approximately 88% occurring only once. The source was CD8+ T cells from peripheral blood, collected before anti-PD-1 treatment. These receptors all stem from a human donor with melanoma.

This clone counts as medium-sized. The CDR3 DNA reads as TGTGCCAGCAGTTTATCGGGGACAGGGAACTACGAGCAGTACTTC. This codes for CASSLSGTGNYEQYF. This chain uses TRBV27 with TRBJ2-7, with 9 positions matching TRBD1. J was trimmed by 3 bases and V by 0 bases; bases with no gene match: 3. Germline values: CDR1 MNHEY, CDR2 SMNVEV (reference sequence). The CDR3 sequence is 15 residues long.

This chain joins TRBV2 and TRBJ2-7, with D possibly TRBD1 on 6 matching bases. V lost 7 bases to trimming and J lost 4 bases, with 17 bases between them. The CDR3 sequence is 14 residues long. Germline values: CDR1 SNHLY, CDR2 FYNNEI. CDR3 loop: CASKGYRDTYEQYF. The CDR3, as DNA: TGTGCCAGCAAAGGATACAGGGATACGTACGAGCAGTACTTC.

V gene TRBV6-2 or TRBV6-3 combines with J gene TRBJ1-2, with 8 bases identical to TRBD1. With V trimmed by 6 bases and J by 0 bases, 9 bases remained unmatched. Looked up from germline, CDR1 is MNHEY and CDR2 is SVGEGT. The CDR3 sequence is 16 residues long. CDR3 sequence reads: CASSSGTGVPNYGYTF. For the CDR3, the DNA is TGTGCCAGCAGCTCCGGGACAGGCGTACCTAACTATGGCTACACCTTC.

This clone has only a few counts. The chain couples TRBV9 to TRBJ1-3; D gene ambiguous. Between the trimmed V and J ends, which lost 0 bases and 2 bases, there was a span of 9 bases. Germline V CDR1 and CDR2: SGDLS, YYNGEE. The CDR3 length is 15 residues. CDR3 sequence (DNA): TGTGCCAGCAGCGTAGGTTCGGGTACTGGAAACACCATATATTTT. Residues: CASSVGSGTGNTIYF.

The rearrangement links TRBV15 to TRBJ1-5, with TRBD1 identical over 9 bases. Germline V gene sequence: CDR1 LNHNV, CDR2 YYDKDF (reference sequence). After removal of 0 bases from V and 6 bases from J, the junction contained 12 bases not matched to a gene. This CDR3 region has 18 residues. CDR3 loop: CATSRDPDRGLFGQPQHF. The CDR3 DNA is TGTGCCACCAGCAGAGATCCAGACAGGGGGTTGTTCGGTCAGCCCCAGCATTTT.

The gene calls are TRBV9 and TRBJ1-1, with a tentative D call TRBD1 (5 bases). V lost 7 bases, J lost 0 bases, and 16 bases lay in between. Germline V gene sequence: CDR1 SGDLS, CDR2 YYNGEE. The CDR3 has 15 amino acids. CDR3 sequence reads: CASSTAGTMNTEAFF. The CDR3 DNA sequence: TGTGCCAGCTCCACTGCGGGGACCATGAACACTGAAGCTTTCTTT.

This chain connects TRBV7-6 to TRBJ1-5, with D possibly being TRBD1 (6 bases). Trimming left V 0 bases short and J 0 bases short, with 12 bases between. The CDR3 contains 17 residues. The germline gives CDR1 SGHVS, CDR2 FNYEAQ. CDR3 amino acids: CASSLAGTPYSNQPQHF. CDR3 coding DNA: TGTGCCAGCAGCTTAGCCGGGACACCATATAGCAATCAGCCCCAGCATTTT.

CDR3 nucleotide sequence: TGTGCCAGCAGGGGAGGGACATTTTACGAGCAGTACTTC. This codes for CASRGGTFYEQYF. The chain links TRBV28 to TRBJ2-7, with a weak D call TRBD2 (7 bases). Germline V lookup: CDR1 MDHEN, CDR2 SYDVKM. The CDR3 is 13 residues long. Trimming stripped 6 bases from V and 4 bases from J, with 13 bases between.

This clone occurred once. The rearrangement uses TRBV27 and TRBJ2-1; D is ambiguous. Deletions cut 3 bases from V and 0 bases from J, with 9 bases between. The CDR3 has 15 residues. CDR1 is MNHEY and CDR2 is SMNVEV in the germline V gene (reference sequence). CDR3 sequence (DNA): TGTGCCAGCAGTTTGTTCCAGGCCTCCTACAATGAGCAGTTCTTC. Amino acids: CASSLFQASYNEQFF.

The gene calls are TRBV10-3 and TRBJ2-1; TRBD2 aligns across 8 bases. CDR3 length: 15 residues. CDR1 and CDR2 (germline): ENHRY, SYGVKD. V lost 5 bases, J lost 2 bases, and 5 bases stayed unmatched. In DNA form, the CDR3 reads TGTGCCATCAGTCCGGGGGGGATTACCTACAATGAGCAGTTCTTC. Its translation: CAISPGGITYNEQFF.

The J gene is TRBJ2-7, the V gene TRBV2; maybe TRBD2 (5 bases). V dropped 11 bases and J dropped 0 bases, with 11 bases sitting between them. Germline CDR1 reads SNHLY; CDR2 reads FYNNEI. This CDR3 has 12 amino acids. In DNA form, the CDR3 reads TGTGCCGTACTAGACTACTCCTACGAGCAGTACTTC. Amino acid sequence: CAVLDYSYEQYF.

The genes are TRBV5-8 and TRBJ2-7, with D hard to call. Germline CDR1 and CDR2: SGHTS and YDEGEE. V lost 4 bases and J 5 bases, leaving 7 bases between the germline ends. The CDR3 has 11 amino acids. CDR3 sequence reads: CASSSEDEQYF. Written as DNA, the CDR3 is TGTGCCAGCAGCAGTGAGGACGAGCAGTACTTC.

This chain uses TRBV27 with TRBJ1-4, with no clear D. V was shortened by 7 bases and J by 7 bases, with 7 bases between the two germline ends. The CDR3 contains 11 residues. Germline CDR1 MNHEY, CDR2 SMNVEV (reference sequence). The CDR3 DNA reads TGTGCCAGCAAATTTGGTGAAAAACTGTTTTTT. Translated: CASKFGEKLFF. Together with reference TRBV27 and TRBJ1-4, the CDR3 gives the full variable domain: EAQVTQNPRYLITVTGKKLTVTCSQNMNHEYMSWYRQDPGLGLRQIYYSMNVEVTDKGDVPEGYKVSRKEKRNFPLILESPSPNQTSLYFCASKFGEKLFFGSGTQLSVL.

This chain connects TRBV10-1 to TRBJ2-1; D assignment may be TRBD1 or TRBD2 (5 bases each). The CDR3 is 16 amino acids. V was shortened by 8 bases and J by 7 bases, with 24 bases between the two germline ends. CDR1 WNHNN and CDR2 SYGVQD come from the germline V gene (reference sequence). The CDR3, as DNA: TGCGCCAGCTCAGTGGAAAGCGAGATTGAGGGGAATGAGCAGTTCTTC. It is translated as CASSVESEIEGNEQFF.

This chain connects TRBV27 to TRBJ2-1; 8 bases line up with TRBD1. The germline CDR1 and CDR2 sequences are MNHEY and SMNVEV (reference sequence). The V and J ends lost 6 bases and 4 bases, in that order; junction bases with no gene match: 8. This CDR3 comprises 15 residues. The CDR3 region has the DNA TGTGCCAGCAGGCAGAGACAGGGGCCTTACAATGAGCAGTTCTTC. Translating it yields CASRQRQGPYNEQFF.

A few counts support this clone. The conserved phenylalanine or tryptophan normally closing the CDR3 is absent here, so this likely arose from a read error. The DNA is left out, because the CDR3 cannot be placed on it with certainty; the CDR3 is given as TCRdb lists it. V and J are TRBV10-1 and TRBJ1-6. The CDR3 region is 9 residues in length, termini included. The germline V gene encodes CDR1 WNHNN and CDR2 SYGVQD (reference sequence). This CDR3 is CASSGDTRN.